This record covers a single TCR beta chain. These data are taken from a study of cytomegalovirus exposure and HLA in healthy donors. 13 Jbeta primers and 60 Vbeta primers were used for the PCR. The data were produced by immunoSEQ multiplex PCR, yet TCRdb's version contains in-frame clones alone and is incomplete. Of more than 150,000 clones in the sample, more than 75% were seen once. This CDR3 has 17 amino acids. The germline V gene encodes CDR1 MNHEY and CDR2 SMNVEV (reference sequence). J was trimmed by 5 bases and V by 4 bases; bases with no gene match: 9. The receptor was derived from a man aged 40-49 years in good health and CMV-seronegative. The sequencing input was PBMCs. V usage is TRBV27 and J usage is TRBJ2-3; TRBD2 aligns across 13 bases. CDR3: CASSSLAGGPRRDTQYF. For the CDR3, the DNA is TGTGCCAGCAGTTCACTAGCGGGGGGGCCGCGGCGAGATACGCAGTATTTT.